This TCR beta chain was found in a study of Graves' ophthalmopathy and Graves' hyperthyroidism. The study, taken as a whole, reports: Blood was where most expanded thyroid clonotypes above 0.001 frequency also turned up. Built on 13 signatures, a model told ophthalmopathy apart from stable hyperthyroidism with almost 90% sensitivity and under 83% specificity.

A word on this clonotype: Its antigen remains unidentified.

Germline assignment: CDR1 ENHRY and CDR2 SYGVKD. V gave up 6 bases and J gave up 5 bases; unmatched junction bases: 2. The CDR3 has 15 residues. RNA transcripts were the template, and TCR beta CDR3 regions were amplified from them. The library came from an HTBI-primed first-round RT-PCR and a second-round multiplex PCR. A single record per CDR3 protein comes from TCRdb applying MiXCR to the multiplex PCR reads. The data contain more than 1,000,000 distinct CDR3 sequences, about 35% of them singletons. J is TRBJ1-6 and V is TRBV10-3; 12 bases are a match to TRBD1. The sequencing input was peripheral blood or thyroid tissue (not recorded which). The sequence came from an adult man with Graves' hyperthyroidism. As DNA, the CDR3 is TGTGCCATCAGAGGGACAGGGGGCCATAATTCACCCCTCCACTTT. Protein product: CAIRGTGGHNSPLHF.